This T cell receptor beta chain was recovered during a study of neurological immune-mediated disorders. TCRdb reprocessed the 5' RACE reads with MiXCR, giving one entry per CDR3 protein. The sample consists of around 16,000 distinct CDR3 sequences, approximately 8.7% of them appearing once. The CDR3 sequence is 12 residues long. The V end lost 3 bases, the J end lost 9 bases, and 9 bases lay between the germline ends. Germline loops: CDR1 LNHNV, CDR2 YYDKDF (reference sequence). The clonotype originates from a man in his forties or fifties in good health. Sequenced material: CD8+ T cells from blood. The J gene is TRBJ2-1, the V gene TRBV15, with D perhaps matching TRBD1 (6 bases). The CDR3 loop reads CATSSTGSEQFF. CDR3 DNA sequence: TGTGCCACCAGCAGTACAGGGAGTGAGCAGTTCTTC.